This T cell receptor (beta chain) was captured by sequencing in a study of blood T cell repertoires in COVID-19 (TCRdb year 2020). Study-level background: Samples covering the acute and convalescent phases of COVID-19 were provided by collaborators in the United States, Italy and Spain. The prospective study material was composed of cDNA or gDNA derived from T cells, B-cell-depleted T cells, or PBMCs. The dataset comprised deeply sampled blood TCRbeta repertoires from subjects exposed to, actively infected with, or recovered from COVID-19. The repertoires were made available in a free public database intended to serve as a resource for research on the immune response to SARS-CoV-2. The samples were drawn from the first 160 participants of the ongoing ImmuneRACE study and from 950 to 1,500 subjects provided by 6 global collaborators. Nearly every sample came with metadata listing a de-identified subject ID, COVID-19 status, age in years and sex. HLA class I and class II types, where available, came from metadata supplied by the sample provider rather than from assay-based typing. Broad study findings and their caveats: The amount of clinical and demographic metadata varied by source and participant and was provided uncurated.

The immunoSEQ Assay, a bias-controlled multiplex PCR, was used to amplify TCRbeta CDR3 regions from genomic DNA. On the authors' methods: Within the assay, amplification of reference gene primers was used to estimate how many nucleated cells each sample contained. To quantify the absolute abundance of each unique TCRbeta CDR3 rearrangement, sequence reads were collapsed and filtered. For each sample, productive Simpson clonality was calculated by taking the square root of Simpson's diversity index across productive rearrangements. TCRdb re-hosts the immuneACCESS table, in-frame sequences only. Its copies lack some clones; in the studies checked, an unresolved V gene accounts for under half of them, and the cause for the rest is not known. V and J calls and clone size are given by that table; D and trimming were obtained from the DNA. The sample table holds 300,000 to 350,000 clones, of which 80% to 90% were seen once. Roughly 4.2% of the sample comes from the top ten.

Taken from the germline V gene, the CDR1 and CDR2 loops are SGHAT and FQNNGV. Taken from cysteine to phenylalanine, the CDR3 has 16 residues. Of the read, only the CDR3 DNA is kept; its 48 bases are in frame from base 1. V and J are truncated by 5 bases and 0 bases respectively, leaving an intervening sequence of 17 bases. Participants in the prospective study were aged about 18 to 90 years, lived in 20 to 25 United States geographic areas, and enrolled through a virtual design. To assign participants to cohorts, the prospective study relied on clinical history that participants themselves reported in a screening survey and a study questionnaire. Mobile phlebotomists in the prospective study collected whole blood, serum and a nasopharyngeal or oropharyngeal swab from every participant. Additional blood draws and questionnaires over an approximately two-month period could optionally be provided by prospective study participants. Prospective study blood samples were shipped either frozen or at room temperature before DNA extraction.

In regard to this clone: The clone's antigen remains unknown. No much larger clone exists at a distance of one base, and base qualities are not known.

The clonotype comes from a middle-aged woman with acute COVID-19. The V and J segments used are TRBV11-2 and TRBJ2-7; TRBD1 is perhaps the D gene, given 6 matching bases. Sequencing was carried out using PBMCs or T cells enriched from blood (not recorded which). The DNA sequence is as follows: TGTGCCAGCAGCCAAGGATCCGGGACAATCTCCTACGAGCAGTACTTC. Translated, this gives CASSQGSGTISYEQYF.